This T cell receptor (beta chain) was identified during a study of identical twins. This clonotype was counted between two and nine times. CDR3 length equals 15 residues. Unmatched junction bases numbered 7, after V lost 6 bases and J lost 2 bases. Germline V gives CDR1 MNHNS, CDR2 SASEGT. TCRdb passed the 5' RACE reads through MiXCR, listing each CDR3 protein once. The sample lists hundreds of thousands of distinct CDR3 sequences; 20% to 25% were seen once. These same data were also listed under a study on T cells expressing NK-cell markers. Per that paper: Seropositivity for HCMV was found in seven of the eight sequenced donors, with one seronegative.

This receptor was taken from a woman under 30 in good health. The source material was PBMCs. The chain employs TRBV6-1 and TRBJ2-3; 8 bases agree with TRBD2. For the CDR3, the DNA is TGTGCCAGCAGGCTTAGCGGGGTTTACACAGATACGCAGTATTTT. This codes for CASRLSGVYTDTQYF.